Below, 5 T cell receptor beta chains from the same sample are listed, as sequenced in a study of T cell changes during pregnancy in multiple sclerosis. Sequenced by immunoSEQ multiplex PCR; TCRdb stores in-frame clones only, minus some. The table shows more than 90,000 clones, with roughly 92% occurring only once. Sequencing was performed on peripheral blood, taken in the third trimester of pregnancy. These receptors were taken from a female donor with multiple sclerosis, enrolled in a pregnancy study.

V gene TRBV19 combines with J gene TRBJ2-1; maybe TRBD2 (6 bases). Trimming took off 3 bases at V and 7 bases at J, with 22 bases between the two ends. Germline loops: CDR1 LNHDA, CDR2 SQIVND (reference sequence). The CDR3 has 17 amino acids. The CDR3, as DNA: TGTGCCAGTAGTATGTTAACGGGAGAGCCCCAAAAGAATGAGCAGTTCTTC. Protein: CASSMLTGEPQKNEQFF.

Concerning this clone itself: The same CDR3 can be traced to other DNA sequences in this sample. The rearrangement links TRBV6-6 to TRBJ2-1, with D maybe TRBD2 (5 bases). There are 14 residues in the CDR3. Germline V gene lookup returns CDR1 MNHNY and CDR2 SVGAGI (reference sequence). Trimming pared 0 bases from V and 4 bases from J, leaving 7 bases between. The CDR3 region has the DNA TGTGCCAGCAGTTACTCGAGGGTTTACAATGAGCAGTTCTTC. Protein sequence: CASSYSRVYNEQFF.

This rearrangement joins TRBV7-8 to TRBJ1-5; TRBD1 matches at 9 bases. V gave up 4 bases and J gave up 1 base; unmatched junction bases: 5. CDR1 and CDR2 from the germline V gene are SGHVS and FQNEAQ. The CDR3 runs to 16 residues. CDR3 sequence reads: CASSSFGQGSNQPQHF. The CDR3 DNA sequence: TGTGCCAGCAGCTCCTTTGGACAGGGGAGCAATCAGCCCCAGCATTTT. Looking up the rest from reference TRBV7-8 and TRBJ1-5 gives the full variable domain: GAGVSQSPRYKVAKRGQDVALRCDPISGHVSLFWYQQALGQGPEFLTYFQNEAQLDKSGLPSDRFFAERPEGSVSTLKIQRTQQEDSAVYLCASSSFGQGSNQPQHFGDGTRLSIL.

In its sample, this clone was seen once. This chain uses TRBV7-9 with TRBJ2-1; 7 bases line up with TRBD2. V lost 0 bases to trimming and J lost 6 bases; unmatched junction nucleotides: 8. CDR3 length: 16 amino acids. Germline V gives CDR1 SEHNR, CDR2 FQNEAQ (reference sequence). Here the CDR3 reads CASSLAGGSRSNEQFF. In DNA form, the CDR3 reads TGTGCCAGCAGCTTAGCAGGCGGGAGCCGCAGCAATGAGCAGTTCTTC.

This chain joins TRBV14 and TRBJ2-6; TRBD1 aligns across 7 bases. The CDR3 length is 18 residues. CDR1 and CDR2 from the germline V gene are SGHDN and FVKESK. With V trimmed by 4 bases and J by 0 bases, 9 bases remained unmatched. CDR3 sequence reads: CASSRAQGSGSGANVLTF. CDR3 nucleotide sequence: TGTGCCAGCAGCCGAGCACAGGGGAGCGGCTCTGGGGCCAACGTCCTGACTTTC.